The TCR beta chain described here comes from a study of OX40 agonist ivuxolimab in advanced cancers. Sequencing was performed with immunoSEQ multiplex PCR; in TCRdb, only in-frame clones are kept and a portion is missing. The top ten hold less than 1% of the sample, which has approximately 100,000 clones, 70% to 90% seen once. This clone showed up just once. The V end was cut by 8 bases, the J end by 2 bases, with 16 bases between. The germline V gene has CDR1 SNHLY and CDR2 FYNNEI. The CDR3 consists of 14 residues. The chain carries TRBV2 and TRBJ2-7; D might be TRBD2 (7 bases). The sample here was CD4+ or CD8+ T cells sorted from blood, taken in a trial of the OX40 agonist ivuxolimab. The origin of this receptor is an adult with an advanced solid tumor such as melanoma, head and neck, liver or kidney cancer. CDR3 protein: CASRGAGSPYEQYF. The CDR3 bases are TGTGCCAGCCGGGGGGCGGGGAGCCCCTACGAGCAGTACTTC.